A single sample is the source of the 11 T cell receptor beta chains below, sequenced in a study of blood T cell repertoires in COVID-19. The method was immunoSEQ multiplex PCR; TCRdb's version includes in-frame clones alone and lacks a portion of them. Of approximately 140,000 clones in the sample, 88% were seen once. Sequenced material: peripheral blood. These TCRs come from a woman aged 55-75 years with acute or convalescent COVID-19.

The chain joins TRBV28 to TRBJ1-5; TRBD1 is a possible D gene (6 bases). The CDR3 extends over 17 amino acids. V was trimmed by 5 bases and J by 0 bases, leaving 17 bases between them. The V gene's germline CDR1 is MDHEN and CDR2 SYDVKM. The CDR3 loop is CASSPRGYRVSNQPQHF. Written as DNA, the CDR3 is TGTGCCAGCAGTCCCAGGGGATATAGGGTTAGCAATCAGCCCCAGCATTTT.

This chain links TRBV7-9 with TRBJ1-2; 11 nucleotides agree with TRBD1. Germline CDR1 SEHNR, CDR2 FQNEAQ (reference sequence). The CDR3 contains 14 residues. V lost 4 bases, J lost 8 bases, and 6 bases stayed unmatched. This chain's CDR3 is CASSSWTGGEGYTF. CDR3 DNA sequence: TGTGCCAGCAGCTCCTGGACAGGGGGCGAAGGCTACACCTTC. The whole variable domain, remainder taken from reference TRBV7-9 and TRBJ1-2, is DTGVSQNPRHKITKRGQNVTFRCDPISEHNRLYWYRQTLGQGPEFLTYFQNEAQLEKSRLLSDRFSAERPKGSFSTLEIQRTEQGDSAMYLCASSSWTGGEGYTFGSGTRLTVV.

The chain recombines TRBV6-5 with TRBJ2-1; a weak D match, TRBD2 (7 bases). V was trimmed by 6 bases and J by 10 bases, leaving 13 bases between them. Germline V CDR1 and CDR2: MNHEY, SVGAGI. The CDR3 has 12 residues. DNA of the CDR3: TGTGCCAGCAGCCACCGGGGGGCCGAGCAGTTCTTC. Its translation is CASSHRGAEQFF.

The chain recombines TRBV28 with TRBJ1-2, with 8 bases matching TRBD1. CDR3 length equals 13 residues. Germline CDR1 MDHEN, CDR2 SYDVKM. Trimming took 9 bases from V and 7 from J; bases not matched to a gene: 10. CDR3 sequence: CASRGPGGIGYTF. In DNA, the CDR3 is TGTGCCAGTCGAGGGCCAGGGGGCATTGGCTACACCTTC.

The gene calls are TRBV5-4 and TRBJ1-6; TRBD1 is a possible D gene (5 bases). V dropped 0 bases and J dropped 7 bases, with 14 bases sitting between them. Germline CDR1 is SGHNT and CDR2 is YYREEE (reference sequence). The CDR3 runs 16 residues. The chain's CDR3 is CASSLESSRANSPLHF. The CDR3 DNA sequence: TGTGCCAGCAGCTTGGAGTCGAGCAGGGCGAATTCACCCCTCCACTTT.

J is TRBJ2-3 and V is TRBV29-1; D ambiguous. The germline V gene has CDR1 SQVTM and CDR2 ANQGSEA. V dropped 3 bases and J dropped 3 bases, with 7 bases sitting between them. This CDR3 is 12 amino acids long. CDR3 sequence (DNA): TGCAGCGTTGAGGCGGAAACAGATACGCAGTATTTT. Translating it yields CSVEAETDTQYF.

The gene calls are TRBV18 and TRBJ1-2; the match to TRBD1 covers 7 bases. The CDR3 covers 14 residues. The V gene end was trimmed by 3 bases and the J gene end by 4 bases; junction bases not matched to a gene: 5. Germline CDR1 and CDR2: KGHSH and LQKENI. CDR3 sequence (DNA): TGTGCCAGCTCACCGTCGACAGGGCCCTATGGCTACACCTTC. Amino acids: CASSPSTGPYGYTF.

This sequence joins TRBV19 and TRBJ2-2, with 8 bases fitting TRBD2. Trimming removed 5 bases from V and 5 bases from J; junction bases left unmatched: 10. The CDR3 loop spans 16 amino acids. Germline V CDR1 and CDR2: LNHDA, SQIVND (reference sequence). The DNA of the CDR3 is TGTGCCAGTAGTCCCCAAGGAGGACTAGCAACCGGGGAGCTGTTTTTT. It specifies CASSPQGGLATGELFF.

V gene TRBV29-1 combines with J gene TRBJ1-2; D is possibly TRBD1 (6 bases). V lost 4 bases, J lost 5 bases, and 14 bases lay in between. The CDR3 has 13 residues. The V gene's germline CDR1 is SQVTM and CDR2 ANQGSEA. The CDR3 here is CSVADSYLYGYTF. The CDR3, as DNA: TGCAGCGTTGCGGACAGCTACCTGTATGGCTACACCTTC.

In regard to this clone: The sample has other DNA sequences that encode this CDR3 too. This chain uses TRBV6-5 with TRBJ1-2, with 8 bases identical to TRBD1. Germline loops: CDR1 MNHEY, CDR2 SVGAGI. This CDR3 has 13 residues. Losses at the gene ends were 5 bases for V and 2 bases for J; bases not matched to a gene: 1. CDR3 region: CASSRTGNYGYTF. CDR3 coding DNA: TGTGCCAGCAGTAGGACAGGGAACTATGGCTACACCTTC.

A few counts support this clone. This chain uses TRBV5-1 with TRBJ1-6; perhaps TRBD1 as D (6 bases). Trimming cost V 0 bases and J 5 bases, with 6 bases left between them. This CDR3 region has 14 residues. The V gene's germline CDR1 is SGHRS and CDR2 YFSETQ. The CDR3 sequence: CASSLGQDNSPLHF. The CDR3 region has the DNA TGCGCCAGCAGCTTGGGACAGGATAATTCACCCCTCCACTTT.